The 2 T cell receptor beta chains given below trace back to one sample, sequenced in a study of T cell responses to AZD1222 COVID-19 vaccine. Clones were sequenced by immunoSEQ multiplex PCR, and TCRdb holds only the in-frame ones, with some missing. This sample has some 60,000 clones, with about 83% found just once. The sequences come from peripheral blood, collected 28 days after the second AZD1222 dose. The receptor set was obtained from an adult who received the AZD1222 COVID-19 vaccine.

This clone has a single count. CDR3 in DNA: TGCGCCAGCAGCTTGGATGGATCTAATGAAAAACTGTTTTTT. This gives the protein CASSLDGSNEKLFF. The chain joins TRBV5-1 to TRBJ1-4; D is unresolved. CDR3 length equals 14 residues. Germline CDR1 reads SGHRS; CDR2 reads YFSETQ. With 0 bases removed from V and 3 bases from J, the gap between germline ends came to 6 bases.

This chain connects TRBV6-5 to TRBJ2-2; a weak D match, TRBD1 (6 bases). The germline V and J ends were trimmed by 6 bases and 0 bases, with 11 bases remaining between them. The germline gives CDR1 MNHEY, CDR2 SVGAGI. CDR3 length: 15 residues. This chain's CDR3 is CASRKTGPNTGELFF. The DNA for the CDR3 is TGTGCCAGCAGGAAAACAGGGCCGAACACCGGGGAGCTGTTTTTT.